This T cell receptor (beta chain) was captured in a study of CD8 T cells in Susac syndrome. In blood CD8+ and CD4+ T cells, TCR beta underwent sequencing. It was treatment-naive patients with stable or active relapsing-remitting disease who made up the multiple sclerosis controls. Random hexamers were used to reverse transcribe the RNA input (roughly 0.5 to 1 ug). The immunoSEQ assay covered 54 Vbeta and 13 Jbeta segments for CDR3. One entry per CDR3 protein results from TCRdb running MiXCR on the immunoSEQ multiplex PCR reads. The sample has 150,000 to 200,000 distinct CDR3 sequences, approximately 95% seen once. The sequenced material came from CD8+ T cells from PBMCs. This receptor was identified in a human donor with multiple sclerosis.

The CDR3 loop reads CASSHGRGAYEQYF. The CDR3 DNA reads TGTGCCAGCAGCCACGGCAGGGGGGCCTACGAGCAGTACTTC. V and J are TRBV14 and TRBJ2-7; TRBD1 might be the D (7 bases). Germline-derived CDR1 and CDR2 are SGHDN and FVKESK. This CDR3 region has 14 residues. The V gene lost 3 bases and the J gene lost 2 bases, with 11 bases spanning the gap.